The 18 T cell receptor beta chains listed next were all sequenced from one sample in a study of breast tumors, draining lymph nodes, adjacent tissues. Using its own MiXCR run on the multiplex PCR reads, TCRdb lists one record per CDR3 protein. The data show around 130,000 distinct CDR3 sequences, around 20% seen once. Axillary draining lymph nodes of breast cancer patients supplied the node samples. Input material: axillary lymph node tissue. The receptors were sampled from a female donor with breast cancer. Some clones in this sample may be carry-over from other donors' samples.

V usage is TRBV10-3 and J usage is TRBJ2-1; 13 bases agree with TRBD2. The CDR3 has 15 amino acids. The germline CDR1 and CDR2 sequences are ENHRY and SYGVKD. The V gene end was trimmed by 10 bases and the J gene end by 11 bases; junction bases not matched to a gene: 14. DNA of the CDR3: TGTGCCAGCGGACTAGCGGGAGTGGCCCATCCGCAGCAGTTCTTC. The encoded protein is CASGLAGVAHPQQFF.

This clonotype appeared many times. The V and J genes are TRBV20-1 and TRBJ2-7, with 7 nucleotides matching TRBD2. CDR1 DFQATT and CDR2 SNEGSKA come from the germline V gene (reference sequence). V trimming: 0 bases; J trimming: 0 bases; junction bases outside the gene matches: 2. The CDR3 has 14 amino acids. This CDR3 reads CSARERESSYEQYF. The CDR3 DNA follows: TGCAGTGCTAGAGAGCGGGAGAGCTCCTACGAGCAGTACTTC.

Many counts were recorded for this clonotype. The V call is TRBV20-1, the J call TRBJ2-5; 11 bases match TRBD1. Germline values: CDR1 DFQATT, CDR2 SNEGSKA (reference sequence). Germline trimming cut 7 bases from V and 1 base from J; bases unmatched to any gene: 2. The CDR3 extends over 13 amino acids. The DNA for the CDR3 is TGCAGTGGGACAGGGGGCGTCCAAGAGACCCAGTACTTC. Residues: CSGTGGVQETQYF.

This clonotype was recorded at least ten times. In DNA, the CDR3 is TGTGCCAGCAGCTTAAGCGGGGCTAACAATGAGCAGTTCTTC. It specifies CASSLSGANNEQFF. The J gene is TRBJ2-1, the V gene TRBV7-3, with a weak D call TRBD2 (6 bases). Trimming took off 1 base at V and 5 bases at J, with 9 bases between the two ends. CDR3 length: 14 amino acids. Germline CDR1 SGHTA, CDR2 FQGTGA.

Ten or more counts support this clonotype. The rearrangement joins TRBV6-1 to TRBJ2-7; weak D call: TRBD1 (5 bases). This CDR3 has 12 amino acids. Germline loops: CDR1 MNHNS, CDR2 SASEGT. V was cut by 7 bases and J by 3 bases, with 10 bases left in between. The CDR3 sequence: CASMLQVYEQYF. Written as DNA, the CDR3 is TGTGCCAGCATGCTACAGGTCTACGAGCAGTACTTC.

This clonotype was observed at least ten times. V usage is TRBV6-5 and J usage is TRBJ2-7; D gene ambiguous. Germline lookup yields CDR1 MNHEY and CDR2 SVGAGI. V lost 2 bases to trimming and J lost 3 bases, with 11 bases between them. The CDR3 spans 14 residues. The CDR3 DNA reads as TGTGCCAGCAGTTACATAGGACGATTCTACGAGCAGTACTTC. It codes for CASSYIGRFYEQYF.

For this clonotype: A much larger clone is a single base away; this may be a read error. The chain is built from TRBV27 and TRBJ2-3, with D perhaps TRBD2 (5 bases). Germline CDR1 and CDR2: MNHEY and SMNVEV (reference sequence). V was pared by 5 bases and J by 4 bases, with 22 bases between. CDR3 size: 17 residues. The CDR3 loop reads CASSGPGWGVGADTQYF. Written as DNA, the CDR3 is TGTGCCAGCAGTGGGCCCGGATGGGGAGTCGGCGCAGATACGCAGTATTTT.

This clonotype was seen repeatedly, ten times or more. The CDR3 DNA is TGTGCCAGCAGCCTGTCGGGTCAACCTTACGAGCAGTACTTC. It translates to CASSLSGQPYEQYF. The chain employs TRBV7-9 and TRBJ2-7; no clear D. This CDR3 region has 14 residues. V lost 5 bases, J lost 4 bases, and 15 bases lay in between. Germline lookup yields CDR1 SEHNR and CDR2 FQNEAQ (reference sequence).

Ten or more counts support this clonotype. The chain recombines TRBV19 with TRBJ2-6; D call uncertain. The V end was cut by 3 bases, the J end by 0 bases, with 3 bases between. The germline V gene encodes CDR1 LNHDA and CDR2 SQIVND (reference sequence). The CDR3 spans 14 residues. CDR3 residues: CASSIRSGANVLTF. CDR3 nucleotides: TGTGCCAGTAGTATCCGCTCTGGGGCCAACGTCCTGACTTTC.

This clonotype was seen repeatedly, ten times or more. The CDR3 bases are TGTGCCAGCAGCCAAGATCAGGGGAGGTACGAGCAGTACTTC. Protein sequence: CASSQDQGRYEQYF. The chain is built from TRBV4-2 and TRBJ2-7; D possibly matches TRBD1 or TRBD2 (6 bases each). With 0 bases removed from V and 4 bases from J, the gap between germline ends came to 10 bases. The CDR3 has 14 amino acids. Germline CDR1 reads LGHNA; CDR2 reads YNFKEQ.

This clonotype was seen many times. The chain combines TRBV7-9 with TRBJ1-2, with D unclear. The CDR3 length is 18 residues. V dropped 1 base and J dropped 0 bases, with 18 bases sitting between them. Germline loops: CDR1 SEHNR, CDR2 FQNEAQ (reference sequence). In nucleotides, the CDR3 is TGTGCCAGCAGCTTAGTTATAGGTGCCGGCGGTTCTAACTATGGCTACACCTTC. It yields the protein CASSLVIGAGGSNYGYTF.

This chain links TRBV3-1 with TRBJ1-1, with unresolved D. CDR1 is LGHDT and CDR2 is YNNKEL in the germline V gene (reference sequence). This CDR3 region has 14 residues. V gave up 0 bases and J gave up 7 bases, with 12 bases separating them. In nucleotides, the CDR3 is TGTGCCAGCAGCCAAGATAGTCCAGGCAATGAAGCTTTCTTT. This codes for CASSQDSPGNEAFF.

This clonotype has a count of ten or more. V is TRBV7-3 and J is TRBJ1-3; D is uncertain. This CDR3 is built from 13 residues. V lost 0 bases and J lost 1, with 1 base in between. The germline CDR1 and CDR2 sequences are SGHTA and FQGTGA. CDR3 loop: CASSLTSGNTIYF. CDR3 sequence (DNA): TGTGCCAGCAGCTTAACGTCTGGAAACACCATATATTTT.

This clonotype showed up many times. CDR3 sequence (DNA): TGTGCCAGCAGAAGTGGGACAGGAGGTGGTGACTATGGCTACACCTTC. Amino acid sequence: CASRSGTGGGDYGYTF. This rearrangement joins TRBV7-9 to TRBJ1-2; 8 bases map to TRBD1. Germline V gives CDR1 SEHNR, CDR2 FQNEAQ (reference sequence). V dropped 6 bases and J dropped 3; count of bases not matched to a gene: 12. The CDR3 is 16 amino acids.

This clonotype was seen at least ten times. The chain has TRBV6-5 and TRBJ2-1, with D unresolved. The CDR3 consists of 15 residues. The V end was cut by 0 bases, the J end by 2 bases, with 8 bases between. Per germline, CDR1 MNHEY and CDR2 SVGAGI. Here the CDR3 reads CASSYSNPPYNEQFF. CDR3 DNA sequence: TGTGCCAGCAGTTACTCTAACCCACCCTACAATGAGCAGTTCTTC.

This clonotype has at least ten counts. This chain connects TRBV6-5 to TRBJ1-4, with 7 bases matching TRBD1. CDR3 length: 15 residues. The V gene's germline CDR1 is MNHEY and CDR2 SVGAGI. Trimming took 6 bases from V and 7 from J; bases not matched to a gene: 11. The CDR3: CASSQNRGRVEKLFF. In DNA form, the CDR3 reads TGTGCCAGCAGCCAAAACAGGGGACGAGTTGAAAAACTGTTTTTT.

Concerning this clonotype itself: This may arise from a read error, as a much more abundant clone is one base away. The gene calls are TRBV30 and TRBJ1-2, with D maybe TRBD1 (5 bases). The V end lost 2 bases, the J end lost 2 bases, and 12 bases lay between the germline ends. CDR1 and CDR2 (germline): GTSNPN, SVGIG (reference sequence). The CDR3 has 14 amino acids. CDR3 loop: CAWSPRDINYGYTF. As DNA, the CDR3 is TGTGCCTGGAGTCCCAGGGATATAAACTATGGCTACACCTTC. Together with reference TRBV30 and TRBJ1-2, the CDR3 gives the full variable domain: SQTIHQWPATLVQPVGSPLSLECTVEGTSNPNLYWYRQAAGRGLQLLFYSVGIGQISSEVPQNLSASRPQDRQFILSSKKLLLSDSGFYLCAWSPRDINYGYTFGSGTRLTVV.

Only a few counts were recorded for this clonotype. Since a much larger clone is just one base distant, this may be a read error. The rearrangement links TRBV6-5 to TRBJ2-2; 8 bases line up with TRBD1. Trimming at V came to 6 bases and at J to 5 bases, leaving 11 bases not matched to a gene. The CDR3 length is 16 residues. Per the germline V gene, CDR1 is MNHEY and CDR2 is SVGAGI. CDR3 amino acids: CASSSPTGDRTGELFF. Written as DNA, the CDR3 is TGTGCCAGCAGCTCTCCGACAGGGGATAGAACCGGGGAGCTGTTTTTT.